This T cell receptor beta chain originates from a study of blood T cell repertoires in COVID-19. For the study at large: Sources were T cells, B-cell-depleted T cells, or PBMCs; the material itself was cDNA or gDNA.

As originally analysed: Reference gene primer amplification in the assay estimated nucleated cell counts. Here immunoSEQ multiplex PCR was the method, and the copy in TCRdb shows in-frame clones only, minus some. That table is the source of V, J and clone size, and D and trimming were worked out from the DNA. The repertoire has more than 95,000 clones, about 80% of them found once; the top ten carry roughly 25%. This clone was found once. V lost 6 bases and J lost 2; bases outside the gene matches: 7. In germline, CDR1 is LNHDA, CDR2 SQIVND (reference sequence). The CDR3 loop spans 15 amino acids. V and J are TRBV19 and TRBJ2-3; 8 positions agree with TRBD2. This receptor was taken from a human donor in a cohort sampled during active COVID-19. Sequences were obtained from peripheral blood. The CDR3 loop reads CASREKRELTDTQYF. CDR3 nucleotide sequence: TGTGCCAGTAGGGAGAAGCGGGAGCTCACAGATACGCAGTATTTT.